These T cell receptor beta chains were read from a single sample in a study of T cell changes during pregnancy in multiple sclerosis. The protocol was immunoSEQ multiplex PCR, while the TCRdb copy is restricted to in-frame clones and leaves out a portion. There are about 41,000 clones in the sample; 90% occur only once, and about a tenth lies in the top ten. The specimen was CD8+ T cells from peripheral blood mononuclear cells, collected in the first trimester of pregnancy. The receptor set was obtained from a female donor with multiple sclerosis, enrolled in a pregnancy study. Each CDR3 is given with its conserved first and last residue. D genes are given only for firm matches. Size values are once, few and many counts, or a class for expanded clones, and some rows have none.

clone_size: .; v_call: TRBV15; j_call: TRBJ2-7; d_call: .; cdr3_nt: TGTGCCACCAGCAGAATGGGCGAAGAAACCTCCTACGAGCAGTACTTC; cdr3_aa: CATSRMGEETSYEQYF
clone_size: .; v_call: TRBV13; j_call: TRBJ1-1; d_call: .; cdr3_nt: TGTGCCAGCAGCTTAGCACAGGGAAGCGACACTGAAGCTTTCTTT; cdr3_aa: CASSLAQGSDTEAFF
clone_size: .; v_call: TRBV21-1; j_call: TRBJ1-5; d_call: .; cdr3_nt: TGTGCCATCTGGGACAGGAAACTCAATCAGCCCCAGCATTTT; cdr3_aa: CAIWDRKLNQPQHF
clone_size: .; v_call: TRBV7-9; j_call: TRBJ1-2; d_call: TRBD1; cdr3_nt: TGTGCCAGCAGGGCGACAGGGAGCTATGGCTACACCTTC; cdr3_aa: CASRATGSYGYTF
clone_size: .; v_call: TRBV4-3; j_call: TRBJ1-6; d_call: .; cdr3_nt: TGCGCCAGCAGCCAAGAGAGTGTGGAGGGGCTGAATTCACCCCTCCACTTT; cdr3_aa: CASSQESVEGLNSPLHF
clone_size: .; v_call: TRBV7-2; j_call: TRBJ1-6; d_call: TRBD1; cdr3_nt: TGTGCCAGCAGCACGGGACAGGGGTTTCGCACACCCCTCCACTTT; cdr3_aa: CASSTGQGFRTPLHF
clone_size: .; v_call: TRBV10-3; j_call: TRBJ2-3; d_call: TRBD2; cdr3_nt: TGTGCCTCCTATAGCGGGGGGCACACAGATACGCAGTATTTT; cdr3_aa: CASYSGGHTDTQYF
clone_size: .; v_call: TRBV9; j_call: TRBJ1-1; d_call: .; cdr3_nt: TGTGCCAGCAGCCCTGTTATTGGGGCCCTCGGTCAGGGCACTGAAGCTTTCTTT; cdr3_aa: CASSPVIGALGQGTEAFF
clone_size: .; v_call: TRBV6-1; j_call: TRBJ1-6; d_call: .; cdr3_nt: TGTGCCAGCAGTGAATGGGGCAACCGACTGAGCTCCTATAATTCACCCCTCCACTTT; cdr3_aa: CASSEWGNRLSSYNSPLHF
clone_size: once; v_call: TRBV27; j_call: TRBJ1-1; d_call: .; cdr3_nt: TGTGCCAGCAGTTACCGGGATAACACTGAAGCTTTCTTT; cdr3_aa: CASSYRDNTEAFF
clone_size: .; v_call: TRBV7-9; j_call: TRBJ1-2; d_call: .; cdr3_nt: TGTGCCAGCAGCTTAGGGGGGAGGGACGGCTACACCTTC; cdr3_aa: CASSLGGRDGYTF
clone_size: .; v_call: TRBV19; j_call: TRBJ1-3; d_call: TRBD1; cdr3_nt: TGTGCCAGTAGCTGGGGACAGGGGACCATGGCTGGAAACACCATATATTTT; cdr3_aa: CASSWGQGTMAGNTIYF
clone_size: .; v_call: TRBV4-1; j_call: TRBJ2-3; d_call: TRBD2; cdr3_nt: TGCGCCAGCAGCCAAGACTCGGCGGGAGGGCGCACAGATACGCAGTATTTT; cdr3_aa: CASSQDSAGGRTDTQYF
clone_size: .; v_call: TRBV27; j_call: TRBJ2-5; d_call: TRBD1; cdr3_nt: TGTGCCAGCAGTTTATTAGGGACAGGGGGCGGAAAGACCCAGTACTTC; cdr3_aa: CASSLLGTGGGKTQYF
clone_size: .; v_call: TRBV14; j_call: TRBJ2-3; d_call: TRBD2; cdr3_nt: TGTGCCAGCAGAACTAGCGGGGGCCCACAAGATACGCAGTATTTT; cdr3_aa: CASRTSGGPQDTQYF
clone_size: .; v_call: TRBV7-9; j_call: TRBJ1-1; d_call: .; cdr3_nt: TGTGCCAGCAGCTTAGTCGGAGGGTCCAACACTGAAGCTTTCTTT; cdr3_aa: CASSLVGGSNTEAFF
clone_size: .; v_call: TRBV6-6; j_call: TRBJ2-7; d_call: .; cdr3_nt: TGTGCCAGCAGTTACTCGTTCCGCGAGCAGTACTTC; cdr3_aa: CASSYSFREQYF
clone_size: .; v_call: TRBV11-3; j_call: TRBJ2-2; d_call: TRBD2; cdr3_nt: TGTGCCAGCAGCTTAGGATCGGGACTAGCGGGTCCCCGGGGCCCCGGGGAGCTGTTTTTT; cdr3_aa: CASSLGSGLAGPRGPGELFF
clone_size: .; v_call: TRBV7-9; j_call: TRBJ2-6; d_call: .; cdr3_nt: TGTGCCAGCAGCTTAGCGCTTCTGAGGGCTGGGGCCAACGTCCTGACTTTC; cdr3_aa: CASSLALLRAGANVLTF